At least ten counts were recorded for the clone carrying this T cell receptor (beta chain). Its cognate antigen is unknown. The library protocol tagged individual cDNA molecules with unique molecular identifiers. TCRdb used MiXCR to reprocess the 5' RACE reads, holding one entry per CDR3 protein. The table has approximately 97,000 distinct CDR3 sequences, approximately 10% seen once. Germline V lookup: CDR1 WSHSY, CDR2 SAAADI. The CDR3 totals 16 residues. Trimming left V 1 base short and J 0 bases short, with 7 bases between. The sample is drawn from a study of early T cells in non-severe SARS-CoV-2 infection. Study-wide context: Sequencing of unsorted whole blood was done on bulk RNA, leaving chains unpaired. Study-wide points: Clonotype matching in VDJdb favored anti-spike CD8 responses and did not capture private and CD4 specificities.

The source was whole blood, collected at baseline. The J gene is TRBJ2-6, the V gene TRBV10-2; D uncertain. The receptor comes from an adult who was a healthcare worker with PCR-confirmed SARS-CoV-2 infection or an uninfected control (not recorded which). The CDR3 nucleotides read TGCGCCAGCAGTGAGTACCAGAGCTCTGGGGCCAACGTCCTGACTTTC. Protein sequence: CASSEYQSSGANVLTF.